Below, one T cell receptor (beta chain) is given with its context. Its antigen is as yet unknown. The sample belongs to a study of OX40 agonist ivuxolimab in advanced cancers. Regarding the study as a whole: Patients with a partial response at 0.1-3.0 mg/kg had among the lowest clonal expansion. Not determined was the antigen specificity of the expanded peripheral T cells.

Trimming shortened V by 3 bases and J by 4 bases, and 14 bases separated the two germline ends. From germline, CDR1 is SGDLS and CDR2 YYNGEE. The CDR3 runs 15 residues. TCRdb's copy holds only in-frame clones and misses some; the assay was immunoSEQ multiplex PCR. This repertoire shows approximately 74,000 clones, roughly 93% found once; its top ten account for approximately 0.32%. The TCR originated in an adult with an advanced solid tumor such as melanoma, head and neck, liver or kidney cancer. The chain combines TRBV9 with TRBJ1-5; D gene unclear. The sequences come from CD4+ or CD8+ T cells sorted from blood, collected in a trial of the OX40 agonist ivuxolimab. The CDR3 is CASSAGIIINQPQHF. The CDR3 nucleotides are TGTGCCAGCAGCGCCGGGATAATTATAAATCAGCCCCAGCATTTT.